These T cell receptor beta chains were read from a single sample in a study of T cells in localized non-small cell lung cancer. Clones were read by immunoSEQ multiplex PCR, and TCRdb kept only the in-frame ones, dropping some. Of 60,000 to 75,000 clones in the sample, 84% were seen once. Here the sequenced sample was peripheral blood, taken before any cancer treatment. The receptors shown here come from a female donor older than 55 with stage I lung adenocarcinoma. The CDR3 runs from the conserved cysteine through the conserved F or W. Each record gives: J gene, D gene, V gene, clone size, CDR3 protein, CDR3 DNA. A D gene is named only where the DNA matches it firmly. A row's size may be missing; if present it is once, few, many or a size class.

J: TRBJ2-1
D: TRBD2
V: TRBV7-9
size: once
CDR3: CASSIGTSAYNEQFF
DNA: TGTGCCAGCAGCATCGGGACTAGCGCGTACAATGAGCAGTTCTTC

J: TRBJ2-5
D: NA
V: TRBV5-1
size: NA
CDR3: CASSFMTPQETQYF
DNA: TGCGCCAGCAGCTTTATGACACCTCAAGAGACCCAGTACTTC

J: TRBJ2-2
D: NA
V: TRBV7-2
size: NA
CDR3: CASSPSGNTGELFF
DNA: TGTGCCAGCAGCCCGAGCGGGAACACCGGGGAGCTGTTTTTT

J: TRBJ2-5
D: NA
V: TRBV30
size: NA
CDR3: CAWSVGETQYF
DNA: TGTGCCTGGAGTGTGGGAGAGACCCAGTACTTC

J: TRBJ2-1
D: TRBD2
V: TRBV6-1
size: few
CDR3: CASSTSGAYNEQFF
DNA: TGTGCCAGCTCAACTAGCGGGGCCTACAATGAGCAGTTCTTC

J: TRBJ2-5
D: TRBD2
V: TRBV7-6
size: NA
CDR3: CASSSGGTLETQYF
DNA: TGTGCCAGCAGCTCGGGGGGGACCTTGGAGACCCAGTACTTC

J: TRBJ1-2
D: NA
V: TRBV7-8
size: NA
CDR3: CASSLDSDGTRYGYTF
DNA: TGTGCCAGCAGCCTAGACTCGGACGGAACCCGCTATGGCTACACCTTC

J: TRBJ2-7
D: NA
V: TRBV4-1
size: few
CDR3: CASSQDVGTLYEQYF
DNA: TGCGCCAGCAGCCAAGATGTAGGGACCCTCTACGAGCAGTACTTC

J: TRBJ2-1
D: TRBD1
V: TRBV27
size: NA
CDR3: CASSQRPGQGGNEQFF
DNA: TGTGCCAGCTCTCAAAGGCCGGGACAGGGAGGCAATGAGCAGTTCTTC

J: TRBJ2-7
D: NA
V: TRBV5-6
size: NA
CDR3: CASSSLLGASKSYEQYF
DNA: TGTGCCAGCAGCTCCCTACTAGGGGCCTCTAAAAGCTACGAGCAGTACTTC

J: TRBJ2-5
D: NA
V: TRBV11-2
size: NA
CDR3: CASSWRAGSGGETQYF
DNA: TGTGCCAGCAGCTGGAGGGCGGGGTCGGGTGGAGAGACCCAGTACTTC

J: TRBJ2-4
D: NA
V: TRBV11-3
size: NA
CDR3: CASSFAVSKNIQYF
DNA: TGTGCCAGCAGCTTTGCGGTGTCCAAAAACATTCAGTACTTC